Listed here are 8 T cell receptor beta chains from one sample, sequenced in a study of T cell changes during pregnancy in multiple sclerosis. Assay used: immunoSEQ multiplex PCR; TCRdb lists only in-frame clones, some missing. The table records tens of thousands of clones, about 94% of them present only once. The sample consisted of CD8+ T cells from peripheral blood mononuclear cells, taken in the first trimester of pregnancy. These receptor sequences come from a female donor with multiple sclerosis, enrolled in a pregnancy study.

The chain couples TRBV5-4 to TRBJ1-2; TRBD1 matches 7 bases. In germline, CDR1 is SGHNT, CDR2 YYREEE (reference sequence). The CDR3 is 15 residues long. J lost 4 bases, V lost 2 bases, and 8 bases had no gene match. The CDR3: CASSFEGGSVYGYTF. The CDR3 region has the DNA TGTGCCAGCAGCTTTGAAGGGGGCTCGGTCTATGGCTACACCTTC.

The chain links TRBV9 to TRBJ2-7; D is possibly TRBD1 (6 bases). The CDR3 length is 14 residues. The V gene lost 3 bases and the J gene lost 4 bases, with 14 bases spanning the gap. Germline CDR1 and CDR2: SGDLS and YYNGEE. The CDR3 nucleotides read TGTGCCAGCAGCGCACAGGGCGAGGGATACGAGCAGTACTTC. It encodes CASSAQGEGYEQYF.

The V and J genes are TRBV7-9 and TRBJ1-2, with TRBD1 as a possible D gene (6 bases). Per the germline V gene, CDR1 is SEHNR and CDR2 is FQNEAQ (reference sequence). V was trimmed by 6 bases and J by 0 bases, leaving 20 bases between them. The CDR3 has 17 residues. CDR3 residues: CASSSNRVDLSNYGYTF. CDR3 coding DNA: TGTGCCAGCAGTAGTAACAGGGTTGATTTGTCTAACTATGGCTACACCTTC.

The rearrangement uses TRBV7-9 and TRBJ1-2; 7 nucleotides agree with TRBD1. V dropped 5 bases and J dropped 3; count of bases not matched to a gene: 6. CDR3 length equals 14 residues. The germline V gene has CDR1 SEHNR and CDR2 FQNEAQ (reference sequence). In nucleotides, the CDR3 is TGTGCCAGCAGCCCACAGACAGGGTACTATGGCTACACCTTC. This gives the protein CASSPQTGYYGYTF.

CDR3 nucleotides: TGTGCCAGCATTAAGGGGACAGGGGTTGAAAAACTGTTTTTT. Its protein is CASIKGTGVEKLFF. This chain connects TRBV2 to TRBJ1-4, with TRBD1 identical over 10 bases. The CDR3 covers 14 residues. V dropped 7 bases and J dropped 7; count of bases not matched to a gene: 6. CDR1 is SNHLY, CDR2 FYNNEI, per germline.

The chain carries TRBV29-1 and TRBJ2-7; possibly TRBD2 for D (5 bases). There are 12 residues in the CDR3. The V gene lost 4 bases and the J gene lost 3 bases, with 10 bases spanning the gap. The germline CDR1 and CDR2 sequences are SQVTM and ANQGSEA. The CDR3 nucleotides read TGCAGCGTTGTTGGGGAGCTCTACGAGCAGTACTTC. Its protein product is CSVVGELYEQYF.

The V gene is TRBV27, the J gene TRBJ2-7, with D possibly matching TRBD1 (6 bases). This CDR3 has 14 amino acids. Germline loops: CDR1 MNHEY, CDR2 SMNVEV (reference sequence). V lost 4 bases and J 4 bases, leaving 14 bases between the germline ends. CDR3 amino acids: CASSSTDSHYEQYF. The CDR3, as DNA: TGTGCCAGCAGTTCCACGGACAGCCATTACGAGCAGTACTTC.

V is TRBV5-1 and J is TRBJ2-1, with D possibly matching TRBD2 (6 bases). The CDR3 is made up of 12 amino acids. Trimming removed 6 bases at V and 8 bases at J, with 12 bases between. Looked up from germline, CDR1 is SGHRS and CDR2 is YFSETQ. The CDR3: CASTQGGDEQFF. The CDR3 DNA sequence: TGCGCCAGCACCCAAGGAGGGGATGAGCAGTTCTTC.